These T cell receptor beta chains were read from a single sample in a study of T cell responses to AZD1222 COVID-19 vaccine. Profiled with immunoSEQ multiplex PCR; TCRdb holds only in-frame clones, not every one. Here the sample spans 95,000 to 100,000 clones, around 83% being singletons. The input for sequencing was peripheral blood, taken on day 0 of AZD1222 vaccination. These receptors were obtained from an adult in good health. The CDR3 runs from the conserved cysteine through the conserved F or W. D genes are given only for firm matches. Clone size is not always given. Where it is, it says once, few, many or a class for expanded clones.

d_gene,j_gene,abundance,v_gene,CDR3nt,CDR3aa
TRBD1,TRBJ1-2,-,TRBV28,TGTGCCAGCAGTTCACCCGGGACAGGGGTTAACTATGGCTACACCTTC,CASSSPGTGVNYGYTF
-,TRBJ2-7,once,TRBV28,TGTGCCAGCAGTTTTTACCCGAGACCCACAGGGATTCGGACCTACGAGCAGTACTTC,CASSFYPRPTGIRTYEQYF
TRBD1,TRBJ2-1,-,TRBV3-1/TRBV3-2,TGTGCCAGCAGCCAAGATTTAGACAGGGGAGGTGAGCAGTTCTTC,CASSQDLDRGGEQFF
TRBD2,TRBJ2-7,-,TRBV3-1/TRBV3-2,TGTGCCAGCAGCCCGCTATCCAAGCGGGAGTGCGAGCAGTACTTC,CASSPLSKRECEQYF
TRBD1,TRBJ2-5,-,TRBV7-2,TGTGCCAGCAGCCCGGGGCTCCGAGGGGGCGAAGAGACCCAGTACTTC,CASSPGLRGGEETQYF
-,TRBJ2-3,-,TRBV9,TGTGCCAGCAACGAGGGTGGAGATACGCAGTATTTT,CASNEGGDTQYF
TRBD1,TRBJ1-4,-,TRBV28,TGTGCCAGCAGTCCAGGGACAGGGGTTTTCGAGCAATATGAAAAACTGTTTTTT,CASSPGTGVFEQYEKLFF
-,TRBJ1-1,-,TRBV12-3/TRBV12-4,TGTGCCAGCAGGCTCATGAACACTGAAGCTTTCTTT,CASRLMNTEAFF
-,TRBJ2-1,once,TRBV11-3,TGTGCCAGCAGCTTAGGCGGAAACTACAATGAGCAGTTCTTC,CASSLGGNYNEQFF
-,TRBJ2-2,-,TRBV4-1,TGCGCCAGCAGCCTTGGAATTTCGGGGAGCTCGAACACCGGGGAGCTGTTTTTT,CASSLGISGSSNTGELFF
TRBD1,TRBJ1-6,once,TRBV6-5,TGTGCCAGCACCATGACCACAGGGGGAAGATCACCCCTCCACTTT,CASTMTTGGRSPLHF